The 10 T cell receptor beta chains below were found in one sample sequenced in a study of cytomegalovirus exposure and HLA in healthy donors. Primers included in the PCR were 60 Vbeta and 13 Jbeta primers. This table comes from immunoSEQ multiplex PCR, and its TCRdb copy is limited to in-frame clones, with some not included. The sample lists 150,000 to 200,000 clones; about 80% were seen once. The material sequenced was PBMCs. These receptors were taken from a woman between 50 and 59 years old in good health and CMV-seropositive.

Comments on this clone: A read error may produce the germline difference seen at one junction end. V gene TRBV7-9 combines with J gene TRBJ2-1, with D unclear. This CDR3 is built from 12 residues. Germline V CDR1 and CDR2: SEHNR, FQNEAQ (reference sequence). CDR3 nucleotides: TGTTCCAGCAGCTTAGACAACAATGAGCAGTTCTTC. This sequence encodes CSSSLDNNEQFF.

The chain employs TRBV29-1 and TRBJ2-2, with D maybe TRBD1 (7 bases). The CDR3 loop spans 16 amino acids. V lost 2 bases and J 0 bases, leaving 13 bases between the germline ends. Germline V CDR1 and CDR2: SQVTM, ANQGSEA. This chain's CDR3 is CSVESRGETNTGELFF. The CDR3 coding sequence is TGCAGCGTTGAATCCAGGGGGGAGACGAACACCGGGGAGCTGTTTTTT.

The chain uses TRBV28 and TRBJ1-5; TRBD1 agrees at 11 bases. Trimming cost V 2 bases and J 4 bases; bases outside gene matches: 10. The CDR3 is 18 residues long. CDR1 MDHEN and CDR2 SYDVKM come from the germline V gene. The CDR3 sequence: CASSLGTGGGGRNQPQHF. Here the CDR3 DNA reads TGTGCCAGCAGTTTAGGGACAGGGGGTGGCGGTCGGAATCAGCCCCAGCATTTT.

This clone was observed a handful of times. V usage is TRBV4-2 and J usage is TRBJ2-7, with 8 nucleotides matching TRBD2. J was trimmed by 7 bases and V by 0 bases; bases with no gene match: 8. The CDR3 totals 15 residues. The germline V gene encodes CDR1 LGHNA and CDR2 YNFKEQ. CDR3 coding DNA: TGTGCCAGCAGCCAAGATTTCGCGGGAGGCCGGGAGCAGTACTTC. This encodes CASSQDFAGGREQYF.

The chain links TRBV13 to TRBJ2-5; 7 nucleotides agree with TRBD2. CDR3 length: 14 amino acids. The trim removed 6 bases at V and 10 bases at J, leaving 14 bases unmatched. Germline V gene lookup returns CDR1 PRHDT and CDR2 FYEKMQ (reference sequence). CDR3 bases: TGTGCCAGCAGGTCCATGGGGGGGGATATTCGCCAGTACTTC. Protein sequence: CASRSMGGDIRQYF.

This clone has more than one count but fewer than ten. The chain employs TRBV6-1 and TRBJ1-4; 9 nucleotides match TRBD1. The CDR3 is 15 residues long. The J segment lost 6 bases and the V segment lost 5 bases, leaving 7 bases of the junction unmatched. The germline V gene encodes CDR1 MNHNS and CDR2 SASEGT. CDR3 DNA sequence: TGTGCCAGCAGTTTGCGACAGGGGGTAGATGAAAAACTGTTTTTT. Amino acids: CASSLRQGVDEKLFF.

The chain combines TRBV6-6 with TRBJ1-5; no clear D. This CDR3 spans 11 amino acids. Trimming left V 5 bases short and J 7 bases short, with 6 bases between. CDR1 is MNHNY and CDR2 is SVGAGI in the germline V gene (reference sequence). The DNA of the CDR3 is TGTGCCAGCAGTCACAGCCAGCCCCAGCATTTT. Translation gives CASSHSQPQHF.

This sequence joins TRBV28 and TRBJ1-4; no clear D gene. The CDR3 contains 13 residues. Trimming took 5 bases from V and 8 from J, leaving 12 bases between them. The V gene's germline CDR1 is MDHEN and CDR2 SYDVKM. CDR3 sequence: CASSHTVEEKLFF. The DNA of the CDR3 is TGTGCCAGCAGTCATACAGTTGAGGAAAAACTGTTTTTT. Variable domain in full (rest from reference TRBV28 and TRBJ1-4): DVKVTQSSRYLVKRTGEKVFLECVQDMDHENMFWYRQDPGLGLRLIYFSYDVKMKEKGDIPEGYSVSREKKERFSLILESASTNQTSMYLCASSHTVEEKLFFGSGTQLSVL.

This clone was observed a single time. The genes are TRBV28 and TRBJ2-3, with 10 positions matching TRBD1. J lost 4 bases, V lost 6 bases, and 13 bases had no gene match. Germline lookup yields CDR1 MDHEN and CDR2 SYDVKM. The CDR3 runs to 17 residues. The DNA of the CDR3 is TGTGCCAGCAGACTGAGGACAGGGGGTGTCCCTCCAGATACGCAGTATTTT. Its translation is CASRLRTGGVPPDTQYF.

The J gene is TRBJ1-3, the V gene TRBV5-8, with a possible D match to TRBD1 (5 bases). CDR1 is SGHTS and CDR2 is YDEGEE in the germline V gene. V shed 4 bases and J shed 2 bases, with 10 bases lying between them. The CDR3 totals 14 residues. The DNA of the CDR3 is TGTGCCAGCAGCGGGGGGAGGCCTGGAAACACCATATATTTT. Translating gives CASSGGRPGNTIYF. Together with reference TRBV5-8 and TRBJ1-3, the CDR3 gives the full variable domain: EAGVTQSPTHLIKTRGQQATLRCSPISGHTSVYWYQQALGLGLQFLLWYDEGEERNRGNFPPRFSGRQFPNYSSELNVNALELEDSALYLCASSGGRPGNTIYFGEGSWLTVV.